This is a list of T cell receptor beta chains from one sample in a study of blood T cell repertoires in COVID-19. Clones were sequenced by immunoSEQ multiplex PCR, and TCRdb holds only the in-frame ones, with some missing. The sample has approximately 250,000 clones, 86% seen once. Sequences were obtained from peripheral blood. The receptor source for this set is a man aged 25 to 40 who had recovered from COVID-19. CDR3s include the opening cysteine and the closing phenylalanine or tryptophan. The D gene is left open where the match is weak. The size of a clone is reported for some rows only, either as once, few or many, or as a class for expanded clones.

V gene	D gene	J gene	clone size	CDR3 protein	CDR3 DNA
TRBV19	TRBD1	TRBJ1-1	NA	CASQDRGGTEAFF	TGTGCCAGCCAGGACAGGGGGGGCACTGAAGCTTTCTTT
TRBV5-1	TRBD1	TRBJ1-4	NA	CASTDRDRGRANEKLFF	TGCGCCAGCACCGACCGGGACAGGGGGCGGGCTAATGAAAAACTGTTTTTT
TRBV19	NA	TRBJ1-5	few	CASSYRVRNQPQHF	TGTGCCAGTAGTTACAGGGTAAGGAATCAGCCCCAGCATTTT
TRBV6-5	NA	TRBJ2-7	NA	CASKVLLSSYEQYF	TGTGCCAGCAAAGTACTCCTTAGCTCCTACGAGCAGTACTTC
TRBV5-1	NA	TRBJ1-1	NA	CASSLGAGNTEAFF	TGCGCCAGCAGCTTGGGTGCGGGGAACACTGAAGCTTTCTTT
TRBV5-5	TRBD1	TRBJ1-4	NA	CASSFGAGTGEEKLFF	TGTGCCAGCAGCTTTGGGGCCGGGACAGGAGAGGAAAAACTGTTTTTT
TRBV5-4	TRBD1	TRBJ1-2	NA	CASSPRTGNYGYTF	TGTGCCAGCAGCCCCAGGACAGGCAACTATGGCTACACCTTC
TRBV27	TRBD1	TRBJ2-5	NA	CASSWQLGQGALETQYF	TGTGCCAGCAGTTGGCAATTGGGACAGGGGGCGTTGGAGACCCAGTACTTC
TRBV20-1	NA	TRBJ1-1	NA	CSAHDRLKAFF	TGCAGTGCTCATGACAGGTTGAAAGCTTTCTTT
TRBV27	TRBD1	TRBJ2-7	NA	CASRPGQPYEQYF	TGTGCCAGCAGACCGGGACAGCCGTACGAGCAGTACTTC
TRBV6-5	NA	TRBJ1-3	NA	CASSYRGNVGNTIYF	TGTGCCAGCAGTTACCGGGGAAACGTTGGAAACACCATATATTTT
TRBV7-9	NA	TRBJ2-7	once	CASSLDYGQKGEQYF	TGTGCCAGCAGCTTAGATTACGGACAGAAGGGCGAGCAGTACTTC
TRBV19	TRBD1	TRBJ2-1	NA	CASSMVGDRGRRTYNEQFF	TGTGCCAGTAGTATGGTAGGGGACAGGGGGAGAAGAACCTACAATGAGCAGTTCTTC
TRBV9	NA	TRBJ1-2	NA	CASSGQGVVYGYTF	TGTGCCAGCAGCGGTCAGGGTGTAGTCTATGGCTACACCTTC
TRBV9	TRBD2	TRBJ2-7	NA	CASSVATRGGEQYF	TGTGCCAGCAGCGTAGCTACTCGGGGGGGCGAGCAGTACTTC
TRBV5-8	TRBD1	TRBJ1-2	NA	CASSFDRERSGYTF	TGTGCCAGCAGCTTCGACAGGGAGCGAAGTGGCTACACCTTC
TRBV19	NA	TRBJ2-3	NA	CASGTHLAVKDTQYF	TGTGCCAGTGGGACACACCTCGCGGTTAAAGATACGCAGTATTTT
TRBV24-1	TRBD1	TRBJ2-7	NA	CATSDWDRVYEQYF	TGTGCCACCAGTGATTGGGACAGGGTTTACGAGCAGTACTTC
TRBV6-1	TRBD1	TRBJ2-5	NA	CASSGGQGHIQETQYF	TGTGCCAGCAGTGGGGGACAGGGCCACATCCAAGAGACCCAGTACTTC
TRBV9	NA	TRBJ2-5	NA	CASSVVWGGQETQYF	TGTGCCAGCAGCGTAGTTTGGGGGGGGCAGGAGACCCAGTACTTC
TRBV5-1	NA	TRBJ2-3	NA	CASRGQSTDTQYF	TGCGCCAGCAGGGGCCAAAGCACAGATACGCAGTATTTT
TRBV15	TRBD1	TRBJ1-2	NA	CATSTRDRGFYGYTF	TGTGCCACCAGCACCCGGGACAGGGGTTTCTATGGCTACACCTTC
TRBV6-2/TRBV6-3	TRBD1	TRBJ2-7	NA	CASSPPGTGASYEQYF	TGTGCCAGCAGTCCCCCCGGGACAGGGGCCTCCTACGAGCAGTACTTC